Following are 16 T cell receptor beta chains from one sample sequenced in a study of response to subunit inactivated influenza vaccine. TCRdb reprocessed the RT-PCR reads with MiXCR, giving one entry per CDR3 protein. The sample consists of some 500,000 distinct CDR3 sequences, 10% to 15% of them appearing once. Here the sequenced sample was PBMCs from blood, taken 40 to 50 days after vaccination. The receptors here all came from a man over 45 who received an inactivated influenza vaccine.

V and J are TRBV28 and TRBJ2-1, with no clear D. The CDR3 has 11 residues. CDR1 is MDHEN and CDR2 is SYDVKM in the germline V gene. V lost 8 bases and J lost 4, with 6 bases in between. DNA of the CDR3: TGTGCCAGCGTCGGGTACAATGAGCAGTTCTTC. It is translated as CASVGYNEQFF.

In its sample, this clonotype was seen a few times. The chain is built from TRBV6-2 or TRBV6-3 and TRBJ1-5; possibly TRBD1 for D (5 bases). This CDR3 is 17 amino acids long. CDR1 MNHEY and CDR2 SVGEGT come from the germline V gene. Trimming removed 1 base from V and 3 bases from J, with 16 bases in between. The CDR3 loop is CASSYWGGEPYNQPQHF. Here the CDR3 DNA reads TGTGCCAGCAGTTACTGGGGCGGAGAACCATACAATCAGCCCCAGCATTTT.

The table lists this clonotype with many counts. The CDR3 bases are TGCAGTGCTAGCGGGGGCCTCACCGGGGAGCTGTTTTTT. Its protein product is CSASGGLTGELFF. The chain couples TRBV20-1 to TRBJ2-2; D may match TRBD1 or TRBD2 (6 bases each). Looked up from germline, CDR1 is DFQATT and CDR2 is SNEGSKA (reference sequence). The V end was cut by 3 bases, the J end by 4 bases, with 9 bases between. This CDR3 comprises 13 residues.

V usage is TRBV20-1 and J usage is TRBJ1-2, with TRBD1 identical over 8 bases. The trim removed 6 bases at V and 2 bases at J, leaving 5 bases unmatched. This CDR3 has 13 residues. The V gene's germline CDR1 is DFQATT and CDR2 SNEGSKA (reference sequence). CDR3 sequence: CSAEDRVNYGYTF. Here the CDR3 DNA reads TGCAGTGCAGAGGACAGGGTAAACTATGGCTACACCTTC.

This clonotype was counted between two and nine times. The CDR3 sequence is CASSPLGRANTEAFF. Here the CDR3 DNA reads TGTGCCAGCAGCCCCCTGGGGAGAGCGAACACTGAAGCTTTCTTT. The chain carries TRBV16 and TRBJ1-1; D unclear. The CDR3 has 15 residues. CDR1 is KGHSY, CDR2 FQNENV, per germline. Trimming removed 4 bases from V and 1 base from J, with 13 bases in between. Looking up the rest from reference TRBV16 and TRBJ1-1 gives the full variable domain: GEEVAQTPKHLVRGEGQKAKLYCAPIKGHSYVFWYQQVLKNEFKFLISFQNENVFDETGMPKERFSAKCLPNSPCSLEIQATKLEDSAVYFCASSPLGRANTEAFFGQGTRLTVV.

The rearrangement links TRBV10-3 to TRBJ1-3; 7 positions agree with TRBD1. With V trimmed by 5 bases and J by 1 base, 5 bases remained unmatched. The CDR3 runs 15 residues. Germline values: CDR1 ENHRY, CDR2 SYGVKD. CDR3 sequence: CAISRQGQSGNTIYF. CDR3 bases: TGTGCCATCAGTCGACAGGGCCAATCTGGAAACACCATATATTTT.

The chain has TRBV5-1 and TRBJ1-6; D uncertain. V lost 0 bases and J lost 6, with 10 bases in between. The germline CDR1 and CDR2 sequences are SGHRS and YFSETQ. The CDR3 extends over 15 amino acids. The CDR3 DNA reads as TGCGCCAGCAGCTTGGATGTGGGCGGTAATTCACCCCTCCACTTT. It translates to CASSLDVGGNSPLHF.

This clonotype was found many times. CDR3 in amino acids: CASSLAGLRGLPHTDTQYF. DNA for the CDR3: TGTGCCAGCAGCTTAGCGGGGTTAAGGGGGCTACCGCACACAGATACGCAGTATTTT. The chain carries TRBV11-1 and TRBJ2-3, with 7 nucleotides matching TRBD1. CDR3 length equals 19 residues. After removal of 0 bases from V and 2 bases from J, the junction contained 14 bases not matched to a gene. Germline V gene lookup returns CDR1 SGHAT and CDR2 FQDESV (reference sequence).

This clonotype was observed a few times. The chain combines TRBV5-4 with TRBJ2-2; TRBD1 matches 7 bases. This CDR3 contains 15 residues. Looked up from germline, CDR1 is SGHNT and CDR2 is YYREEE (reference sequence). The V gene end was trimmed by 2 bases and the J gene end by 0 bases; junction bases not matched to a gene: 1. CDR3 DNA: TGTGCCAGCAGCTTTGGGACAGCGAACACCGGGGAGCTGTTTTTT. It encodes CASSFGTANTGELFF.

The sample holds many counts of this clonotype. The V call is TRBV6-2 or TRBV6-3, the J call TRBJ2-7; D call uncertain. Germline assignment: CDR1 MNHEY and CDR2 SVGEGT. The CDR3 covers 14 residues. Deletions cut 6 bases from V and 1 base from J, with 13 bases between. The chain's CDR3 is CASRTGRLSYEQYF. The CDR3, as DNA: TGTGCCAGCAGAACTGGACGGCTATCCTACGAGCAGTACTTC.

The gene calls are TRBV7-9 and TRBJ2-5, with unresolved D. The CDR3 has 13 residues. Germline V gene lookup returns CDR1 SEHNR and CDR2 FQNEAQ (reference sequence). Trimming took 2 bases from V and 5 from J, leaving 9 bases between them. CDR3 in amino acids: CASSLLNSETQYF. In DNA form, the CDR3 reads TGTGCCAGCAGCTTATTAAACTCGGAGACCCAGTACTTC.

CDR3: CASSANSYEQYF. DNA for the CDR3: TGTGCCAGCAGTGCCAACTCCTACGAGCAGTACTTC. V is TRBV9 and J is TRBJ2-7; D remains ambiguous. The germline V and J ends were trimmed by 5 bases and 0 bases, with 6 bases remaining between them. The CDR3 covers 12 residues. CDR1 and CDR2 from the germline V gene are SGDLS and YYNGEE.

This clonotype was observed a handful of times. CDR3 region: CASSSTVVRDNEQFF. The CDR3 DNA reads as TGTGCCAGCAGCTCAACAGTCGTTAGGGACAATGAGCAGTTCTTC. The V gene is TRBV7-8, the J gene TRBJ2-1; D is uncertain. Trimming left V 4 bases short and J 5 bases short, with 15 bases between. Germline V gene data show CDR1 as SGHVS and CDR2 as FQNEAQ. This CDR3 region has 15 residues.

This clonotype has at least ten counts. The chain couples TRBV7-2 to TRBJ2-7, with 8 bases fitting TRBD2. Germline assignment: CDR1 SGHTA and CDR2 FQGNSA. The V segment lost 4 bases and the J segment 5 bases; nucleotides outside the gene matches: 7. This CDR3 has 14 amino acids. The CDR3 sequence: CASSSGLAPNEQYF. The CDR3 DNA is TGTGCCAGCAGCTCAGGACTAGCACCCAACGAGCAGTACTTC.

This clonotype was seen a few times. V gene TRBV12-3 or TRBV12-4 combines with J gene TRBJ2-5, with a tentative D call TRBD2 (5 bases). The V gene lost 2 bases and the J gene lost 2 bases, with 9 bases spanning the gap. This CDR3 spans 14 amino acids. The DNA for the CDR3 is TGTGCCAGCAGTTTAAAACTAGAACAAGAGACCCAGTACTTC. Its translation is CASSLKLEQETQYF.

This clonotype was detected a few times. This rearrangement joins TRBV11-2 to TRBJ2-2; D is perhaps TRBD1 (6 bases). The germline V gene encodes CDR1 SGHAT and CDR2 FQNNGV. With 4 bases removed from V and 6 bases from J, the gap between germline ends came to 18 bases. There are 16 residues in the CDR3. The CDR3 DNA follows: TGTGCCAGCAGCTACGTCACAGGGAAGGGCGCCGGGGAGCTGTTTTTT. Translating gives CASSYVTGKGAGELFF.